This TCR beta chain was recorded in a study of blood T cell repertoires in COVID-19. Looking at the study overall: Samples of COVID-19 (acute and convalescent) were obtained from the United States, Italy and Spain. In each case, the material was cDNA or gDNA derived from T cells, B-cell-depleted T cells, or PBMCs.

Germline trimming cut 6 bases from V and 2 bases from J; bases unmatched to any gene: 6. CDR1 is LGHNA and CDR2 is YNFKEQ in the germline V gene. The CDR3 loop spans 14 amino acids. As processed by the authors: Estimation of nucleated cell counts relied on the amplification of reference gene primers. Some clones are missing from TCRdb's copy, which holds only in-frame ones; the method was immunoSEQ multiplex PCR. For V, J and clone size, that table is used; D and trimming come from the DNA. The data show tens of thousands of clones, around 89% seen once. Specimen: peripheral blood. The rearrangement links TRBV4-2 to TRBJ1-2; 7 positions match TRBD1. This TCR was sampled from a man between 65 and 85 years old with active or convalescent COVID-19. CDR3 residues: CASRVGTENYGYTF. CDR3 sequence (DNA): TGTGCCAGCAGAGTCGGGACAGAAAACTATGGCTACACCTTC.